These 18 T cell receptor beta chains were sequenced from one sample in a study of T cell repertoires in cytomegalovirus infection. TCRdb independently ran MiXCR on the reads; one entry per CDR3 protein. The repertoire includes about 500,000 distinct CDR3 sequences, 25% to 35% of them detected once, and about a sixth sits in the top ten. No antigens are known for them. Here the sequenced sample was cultured PBMCs, taken from culture after CMV antigen stimulation. These receptor sequences come from a human donor in good health (CMV status not recorded). Some clones in this sample may be carry-over from other donors' samples.

The V gene is TRBV5-1, the J gene TRBJ1-4; D remains ambiguous. CDR1 and CDR2 (germline): SGHRS, YFSETQ. The CDR3 has 13 amino acids. Trimming shortened V by 3 bases and J by 11 bases, and 14 bases separated the two germline ends. The CDR3 here is CASSWPGRSKLFF. In DNA, the CDR3 is TGCGCCAGCAGCTGGCCTGGAAGGTCGAAACTGTTTTTT. Based on the CDR3 plus reference TRBV5-1 and TRBJ1-4, the full variable domain is KAGVTQTPRYLIKTRGQQVTLSCSPISGHRSVSWYQQTPGQGLQFLFEYFSETQRNKGNFPGRFSGRQFSNSRSEMNVSTLELGDSALYLCASSWPGRSKLFFGSGTQLSVL.

As regards this clonotype: This could be a read error, since a much larger clone is one nucleotide away. The final CDR3 position lacks the conserved phenylalanine or tryptophan, pointing to a likely read error. The chain recombines TRBV7-4 with TRBJ2-1; D possibly matches TRBD1 or TRBD2 (5 bases each). Per the germline V gene, CDR1 is SGHVT and CDR2 is SQSDAQ. Trimming removed 5 bases at V and 0 bases at J, with 11 bases between. The CDR3 covers 15 residues. DNA for the CDR3: TGTGCCAGCAGCCGAGGGGATATCTCCTACAATGAGCAGTTCGTC. Protein product: CASSRGDISYNEQFV.

This clonotype was seen a few times. The V gene is TRBV19, the J gene TRBJ2-1; D is possibly TRBD2 (5 bases). V was shortened by 3 bases and J by 3 bases, with 24 bases between the two germline ends. The CDR3 has 19 amino acids. Germline lookup yields CDR1 LNHDA and CDR2 SQIVND (reference sequence). The CDR3 region is CASSIGIGIGRPGYNEQFF. CDR3 in DNA: TGTGCCAGTAGTATCGGGATCGGGATAGGACGGCCGGGCTACAATGAGCAGTTCTTC.

This clonotype was seen at least ten times. This chain joins TRBV7-2 and TRBJ1-1, with TRBD1 as a possible D gene (5 bases). CDR3 length equals 15 residues. The germline V gene encodes CDR1 SGHTA and CDR2 FQGNSA. V was shortened by 0 bases and J by 1 base, with 9 bases between the two germline ends. CDR3 sequence: CASSLAAGRNTEAFF. The CDR3, as DNA: TGTGCCAGCAGCTTAGCGGCAGGGAGGAACACTGAAGCTTTCTTT.

This clonotype was seen a handful of times. The rearrangement uses TRBV11-2 and TRBJ2-1, with TRBD1 matching 10 bases. The CDR3 spans 17 residues. J lost 5 bases, V lost 5 bases, and 12 bases had no gene match. Germline CDR1 is SGHAT and CDR2 is FQNNGV. CDR3 coding DNA: TGTGCCAGCAGCAGCGGGACAGGGGCTCGGAAGGACAATGAGCAGTTCTTC. Protein sequence: CASSSGTGARKDNEQFF. The variable domain in full, with the rest retrieved from reference TRBV11-2 and TRBJ2-1, is EAGVAQSPRYKIIEKRQSVAFWCNPISGHATLYWYQQILGQGPKLLIQFQNNGVVDDSQLPKDRFSAERLKGVDSTLKIQPAKLEDSAVYLCASSSGTGARKDNEQFFGPGTRLTVL.

This clonotype was observed a handful of times. This chain connects TRBV28 to TRBJ2-1; 7 bases are a match to TRBD2. Germline assignment: CDR1 MDHEN and CDR2 SYDVKM. The CDR3 loop spans 14 amino acids. J lost 8 bases, V lost 3 bases, and 7 bases had no gene match. The CDR3 loop is CASSFLTSTDEQFF. CDR3 DNA: TGTGCCAGCAGTTTTTTGACTAGCACGGATGAGCAGTTCTTC.

This clonotype was recorded many times. This chain joins TRBV7-2 and TRBJ2-3, with 13 positions matching TRBD2. J lost 6 bases, V lost 4 bases, and 7 bases had no gene match. This CDR3 has 16 residues. Germline CDR1 reads SGHTA; CDR2 reads FQGNSA. The CDR3 is CASSSRTSGSRDTQYF. The CDR3, as DNA: TGTGCCAGCAGCTCTAGGACTAGCGGGAGTAGGGATACGCAGTATTTT. The full variable domain, completed using reference TRBV7-2 and TRBJ2-3, is GAGVSQSPSNKVTEKGKDVELRCDPISGHTALYWYRQSLGQGLEFLIYFQGNSAPDKSGLPSDRFSAERTGGSVSTLTIQRTQQEDSAVYLCASSSRTSGSRDTQYFGPGTRLTVL.

There are a few counts of this clonotype. This chain connects TRBV7-2 to TRBJ1-4, with D perhaps TRBD1 (5 bases). Per germline, CDR1 SGHTA and CDR2 FQGNSA. The CDR3 consists of 14 residues. V was pared by 5 bases and J by 8 bases, with 15 bases between. CDR3 in amino acids: CASSTRVGEEKLFF. The CDR3 DNA is TGTGCCAGCAGCACCCGGGTAGGGGAGGAAAAACTGTTTTTT.

The rearrangement joins TRBV6-5 to TRBJ2-1; D may be TRBD2 (6 bases). CDR3 length: 18 residues. Germline V gene data show CDR1 as MNHEY and CDR2 as SVGAGI. V was trimmed by 2 bases and J by 0 bases, leaving 17 bases between them. The CDR3 nucleotides are TGTGCCAGCAGTTACGCCCGACAAGCGGGTAGCTCCTACAATGAGCAGTTCTTC. This encodes CASSYARQAGSSYNEQFF.

The table lists this clonotype with a few counts. The V gene is TRBV6-2 or TRBV6-3, the J gene TRBJ1-1; D not certain. V was clipped by 1 base and J by 8 bases, with 5 bases between them. The CDR3 consists of 11 residues. Germline CDR1 reads MNHEY; CDR2 reads SVGEGT. As DNA, the CDR3 is TGTGCCAGCAGTTACTGGGAGGAAGCTTTCTTT. Translation gives CASSYWEEAFF.

CDR3 loop: CASSLETAHGYTF. The CDR3 bases are TGTGCCAGCAGTTTAGAGACAGCTCATGGCTACACCTTC. The V gene is TRBV12-3 or TRBV12-4, the J gene TRBJ1-2, with TRBD1 as a possible D gene (5 bases). V lost 1 base and J 6 bases, leaving 9 bases between the germline ends. The CDR3 consists of 13 residues.

This chain joins TRBV12-3 or TRBV12-4 and TRBJ2-7, with 12 bases aligning to TRBD2. Trimming at V came to 7 bases and at J to 4 bases, leaving 8 bases not matched to a gene. This CDR3 has 15 residues. Here the CDR3 reads CASTIMGLAGYEQYF. The CDR3 DNA reads TGTGCCAGCACCATCATGGGACTAGCGGGTTACGAGCAGTACTTC.

This clonotype was found a few times. The rearrangement joins TRBV27 to TRBJ2-1; tentative D call: TRBD1 (6 bases). The CDR3 spans 10 residues. Germline CDR1 MNHEY, CDR2 SMNVEV (reference sequence). V was cut by 9 bases and J by 8 bases, with 8 bases left in between. DNA of the CDR3: TGTGCCAGTAAGGGGGATGAGCAGTTCTTC. This codes for CASKGDEQFF.

This clonotype was seen a handful of times. The gene calls are TRBV7-3 and TRBJ1-4; a weak D match, TRBD1 (6 bases). V was pared by 0 bases and J by 7 bases, with 15 bases between. Germline loops: CDR1 SGHTA, CDR2 FQGTGA. CDR3 length equals 16 residues. The CDR3 sequence: CASSLTFGTTGEKLFF. The CDR3 DNA follows: TGTGCCAGCAGCTTAACCTTCGGGACGACAGGTGAAAAACTGTTTTTT.

Note on this clonotype: This is likely a read error, given that the CDR3 carries no conserved phenylalanine or tryptophan at its end. This sequence joins TRBV7-2 and TRBJ2-1, with unresolved D. The ends were cut back, 2 bases at V and 7 bases at J, with 9 bases in the middle. The germline CDR1 and CDR2 sequences are SGHTA and FQGNSA. The CDR3 spans 13 residues. The CDR3 sequence is CASSLFFGNEQFY. As DNA, the CDR3 is TGTGCCAGCAGCTTATTTTTTGGGAATGAGCAGTTCTAC.

The V and J genes are TRBV6-6 and TRBJ1-4, with 9 bases identical to TRBD1. The V segment lost 4 bases and the J segment 12 bases; nucleotides outside the gene matches: 6. The germline CDR1 and CDR2 sequences are MNHNY and SVGAGI (reference sequence). The CDR3 loop spans 13 amino acids. CDR3: CASSLDRGFELFF. The CDR3 nucleotides read TGTGCCAGCAGTTTGGACAGGGGCTTCGAACTGTTTTTT.

This clonotype was seen a few times. The chain combines TRBV12-3 or TRBV12-4 with TRBJ1-5, with 8 bases lining up with TRBD1. V dropped 8 bases and J dropped 1; count of bases not matched to a gene: 4. CDR3 length: 14 amino acids. The CDR3 DNA follows: TGTGCCAGCGGGACAGGATTGAGCAATCAGCCCCAGCATTTT. Translated, it gives CASGTGLSNQPQHF.

The genes are TRBV7-9 and TRBJ2-5; D is unclear. Per germline, CDR1 SEHNR and CDR2 FQNEAQ (reference sequence). Trimming pared 5 bases from V and 1 base from J, leaving 8 bases between. The CDR3 consists of 13 residues. The CDR3 spells CASSGASQETQYF. The CDR3, as DNA: TGTGCCAGCAGCGGTGCCAGCCAAGAGACCCAGTACTTC.